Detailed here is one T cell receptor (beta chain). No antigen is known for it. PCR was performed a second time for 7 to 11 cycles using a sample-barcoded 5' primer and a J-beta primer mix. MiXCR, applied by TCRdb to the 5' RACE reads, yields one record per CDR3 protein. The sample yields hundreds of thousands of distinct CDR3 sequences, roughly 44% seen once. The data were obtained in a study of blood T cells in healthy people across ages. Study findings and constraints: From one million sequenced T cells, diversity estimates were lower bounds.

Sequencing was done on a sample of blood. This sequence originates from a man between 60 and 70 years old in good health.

As DNA, the CDR3 is TGTGCCAGCAGCCGAAGGGCGGGGGACACCGGGGAGCTGTTTTTT. It translates to CASSRRAGDTGELFF. The rearrangement links TRBV7-2 to TRBJ2-2; 7 positions match TRBD2. CDR1 and CDR2 from the germline V gene are SGHTA and FQGNSA. There are 15 residues in the CDR3. With V trimmed by 5 bases and J by 3 bases, 6 bases remained unmatched.